The clone carrying this TCR beta chain was detected ten times or more. What it binds is unknown. Per germline, CDR1 LGHNA and CDR2 YNFKEQ. CDR3 size: 12 residues. V lost 3 bases and J 6 bases, leaving 6 bases between the germline ends. This sample was taken from a study of neurological immune-mediated disorders. The cDNA was synthesized by 5'RACE incorporating 10-nucleotide random UMIs. TCRdb called the 5' RACE reads again in MiXCR, with one record for every CDR3 protein. This sample carries some 66,000 distinct CDR3 sequences, roughly 4.3% of them seen once, and the ten largest clones take approximately 6.9%. Overall study findings and caveats: One related-CDR3 cluster, which may be a signature, held the repertoires of 18 of 34 multiple sclerosis patients after phylogenetic grouping. The absence of any CDR3 amino acid sequence shared by expanded clones across subjects suggests that repertoires were private in all groups.

The TCR sequence derives from a man in his thirties or forties with multiple sclerosis. The chain carries TRBV4-2 and TRBJ2-1, with D maybe TRBD1 (6 bases). Sequenced material: PBMCs. The CDR3 reads CASSQTGNEQFF. The CDR3 DNA reads TGTGCCAGCAGCCAGACAGGCAATGAGCAGTTCTTC.